A single sample gave rise to the 7 T cell receptor beta chains below, sequenced in a study of blood T cells in healthy people across ages. Using a J-beta primer mix together with a sample-barcoded 5' primer, a second PCR was run for roughly 7 to 11 cycles. TCRdb passed the 5' RACE reads through MiXCR, listing each CDR3 protein once. The table shows some 560,000 distinct CDR3 sequences, with around a quarter occurring only once. These same records also appear under a second study, on T cells of mothers and their children.

The sample consisted of blood. The receptors originated from a boy younger than 10 in good health.

This sequence joins TRBV9 and TRBJ2-1, with D perhaps TRBD1 (6 bases). This CDR3 contains 15 residues. The ends were cut back, 4 bases at V and 9 bases at J, with 20 bases in the middle. The V gene's germline CDR1 is SGDLS and CDR2 YYNGEE. DNA of the CDR3: TGTGCCAGCAGCTCCTTTAAGGGGGAATTCCGTGAGCAGTTCTTC. The encoded protein is CASSSFKGEFREQFF. The full variable domain, with the rest looked up from reference TRBV9 and TRBJ2-1, is DSGVTQTPKHLITATGQRVTLRCSPRSGDLSVYWYQQSLDQGLQFLIQYYNGEERAKGNILERFSAQQFPDLHSELNLSSLELGDSALYFCASSSFKGEFREQFFGPGTRLTVL.

This clonotype has only one observation. The chain carries TRBV12-3 or TRBV12-4 and TRBJ1-2, with D uncertain. The V gene lost 3 bases and the J gene lost 9 bases, with 14 bases spanning the gap. This CDR3 has 13 amino acids. CDR3 region: CASSLEPKERYTF. In DNA, the CDR3 is TGTGCCAGCAGTTTGGAGCCAAAAGAACGCTACACCTTC.

This clonotype came up a few times. The chain recombines TRBV6-1 with TRBJ1-6, with D tentatively TRBD1 (5 bases). Germline-derived CDR1 and CDR2 are MNHNS and SASEGT. The germline V and J ends were trimmed by 6 bases and 0 bases, with 15 bases remaining between them. CDR3 length: 17 residues. The DNA for the CDR3 is TGTGCCAGCAGAAGACAGTCACTGAGCTCCTATAATTCACCCCTCCACTTT. It encodes CASRRQSLSSYNSPLHF.

The rearrangement joins TRBV12-3 or TRBV12-4 to TRBJ1-1; D is perhaps TRBD1 (6 bases). This CDR3 is 16 amino acids long. V shed 6 bases and J shed 6 bases, with 23 bases lying between them. CDR3 sequence: CASSSRAGSRGPEAFF. CDR3 nucleotides: TGTGCCAGCAGCTCTCGAGCGGGCAGCAGGGGACCTGAAGCTTTCTTT.

This clonotype was observed once. The chain recombines TRBV2 with TRBJ2-5, with D possibly being TRBD2 (5 bases). The DNA matches TRBJ2-1 better at its end, which makes the J call doubtful. The CDR3 has 14 residues. Germline CDR1 is SNHLY and CDR2 is FYNNEI. This CDR3 reads CASSERALPNEQFF. The DNA for the CDR3 is TGTGCCAGCAGTGAGAGGGCCCTACCCAATGAGCAGTTCTTC.

The chain carries TRBV29-1 and TRBJ2-4; the match to TRBD2 covers 7 bases. V lost 4 bases to trimming and J lost 0 bases; unmatched junction nucleotides: 3. The CDR3 is 14 amino acids. Germline CDR1 and CDR2: SQVTM and ANQGSEA. CDR3 bases: TGCAGCGTTGCTGGGGGGGGAGCCAAAAACATTCAGTACTTC. This gives the protein CSVAGGGAKNIQYF.

This clonotype appeared a few times. The gene calls are TRBV11-2 and TRBJ2-5; D gene uncertain. CDR1 is SGHAT, CDR2 FQNNGV, per germline. V lost 1 base and J lost 2, with 8 bases in between. There are 14 residues in the CDR3. The DNA of the CDR3 is TGTGCCAGCAGCTTAGTGGCTCGTCAAGAGACCCAGTACTTC. It is translated as CASSLVARQETQYF.